The 9 T cell receptor beta chains below come from one sample, sequenced in a study of T cell changes during pregnancy in multiple sclerosis. This table comes from immunoSEQ multiplex PCR, and its TCRdb copy is limited to in-frame clones, with some not included. Altogether some 21,000 clones are present, over 85% being singletons, with the ten largest covering less than 6.5%. Sequenced here: CD8+ T cells from peripheral blood mononuclear cells, sampled in the second trimester of pregnancy. These receptors all stem from a female donor in good health, enrolled as a control in a pregnancy study.

The chain's CDR3 is CASSSAMTGVGETQYF. CDR3 nucleotide sequence: TGTGCCAGCAGCTCCGCAATGACAGGGGTTGGAGAGACCCAGTACTTC. This chain joins TRBV7-9 and TRBJ2-5; 8 positions agree with TRBD1. CDR1 SEHNR and CDR2 FQNEAQ come from the germline V gene (reference sequence). The CDR3 extends over 16 amino acids. V was pared by 4 bases and J by 4 bases, with 11 bases of the junction left unmatched.

The V and J genes are TRBV10-1 and TRBJ2-1; 7 bases are shared with TRBD1. The J segment lost 1 base and the V segment lost 6 bases, leaving 6 bases of the junction unmatched. The CDR3 is 15 amino acids. CDR1 is WNHNN and CDR2 is SYGVQD in the germline V gene (reference sequence). CDR3 amino acids: CASSRQGISYNEQFF. Written as DNA, the CDR3 is TGCGCCAGCAGCCGACAGGGAATATCCTACAATGAGCAGTTCTTC.

The V call is TRBV27, the J call TRBJ2-1; 11 bases match TRBD2. Per the germline V gene, CDR1 is MNHEY and CDR2 is SMNVEV (reference sequence). This CDR3 is built from 14 residues. Trimming cost V 4 bases and J 8 bases; bases outside gene matches: 4. The CDR3 DNA follows: TGTGCCAGCAGTTATAGCGGGGGGGCCTATGAGCAGTTCTTC. It translates to CASSYSGGAYEQFF.

This rearrangement joins TRBV5-1 to TRBJ2-7; D possibly corresponds to TRBD2 (6 bases). From germline, CDR1 is SGHRS and CDR2 YFSETQ. Between the trimmed V and J ends, which lost 3 bases and 0 bases, there was a span of 10 bases. CDR3 length: 14 amino acids. The CDR3 bases are TGCGCCAGCAGCTGGGAGGCGATCTCCTACGAGCAGTACTTC. Translated, it gives CASSWEAISYEQYF.

This chain links TRBV4-1 with TRBJ2-7; 10 bases agree with TRBD2. V lost 4 bases, J lost 3 bases, and 6 bases stayed unmatched. This CDR3 has 15 amino acids. Germline loops: CDR1 MGHRA, CDR2 YSYEKL. The CDR3 nucleotides read TGCGCCAGCAGCCCTAGCGGGGGCGATCTCTACGAGCAGTACTTC. Amino acids: CASSPSGGDLYEQYF.

The V and J genes are TRBV7-9 and TRBJ2-1; 7 nucleotides line up with TRBD1. The CDR3 length is 14 residues. Losses at the gene ends were 5 bases for V and 0 bases for J; bases not matched to a gene: 1. Per the germline V gene, CDR1 is SEHNR and CDR2 is FQNEAQ (reference sequence). CDR3 DNA sequence: TGTGCCAGCAGCCGGGACAGCTCCTACAATGAGCAGTTCTTC. Translation gives CASSRDSSYNEQFF.

The chain has TRBV15 and TRBJ2-7; D is possibly TRBD2 (6 bases). This CDR3 comprises 15 residues. CDR1 is LNHNV and CDR2 is YYDKDF in the germline V gene (reference sequence). V was pared by 1 base and J by 0 bases, with 10 bases between. The CDR3 loop is CATSRVAGSSYEQYF. The CDR3, as DNA: TGTGCCACCAGCAGAGTTGCCGGGAGCTCCTACGAGCAGTACTTC. Drawing the rest from reference TRBV15 and TRBJ2-7, the complete variable domain is DAMVIQNPRYQVTQFGKPVTLSCSQTLNHNVMYWYQQKSSQAPKLLFHYYDKDFNNEADTPDNFQSRRPNTSFCFLDIRSPGLGDTAMYLCATSRVAGSSYEQYFGPGTRLTVT.

V gene TRBV27 combines with J gene TRBJ2-7, with 8 bases that match TRBD2. The CDR3 runs to 15 residues. J gave up 3 bases and V 2 bases, and 6 bases lay outside the gene matches. The germline CDR1 and CDR2 sequences are MNHEY and SMNVEV (reference sequence). The CDR3 spells CASSLVAGGYYEQYF. In DNA form, the CDR3 reads TGTGCCAGCAGTTTAGTTGCGGGAGGCTACTACGAGCAGTACTTC.

Concerning this clone itself: Its ends do not fully match the called genes, so a read error is possible. The chain employs TRBV29-1 and TRBJ2-3, with 8 bases aligning to TRBD1. Germline V lookup: CDR1 SQVTM, CDR2 ANQGSEA. The length of the CDR3 is 15 residues. The CDR3 DNA reads TGCAGCGGTGAAACAGGGGGTGTTCCAACAGATACGCAGTATTTT. Translation gives CSGETGGVPTDTQYF.